This TCR beta chain originates from a study of PD-1 blockade in classical Hodgkin lymphoma. The method was immunoSEQ multiplex PCR; TCRdb's version includes in-frame clones alone and lacks a portion of them. Altogether some 100,000 clones are present, roughly 92% being singletons, with the ten largest covering roughly 3%. The CDR3 spans 14 residues. Between the trimmed V and J ends, which lost 3 bases and 2 bases, there was a span of 10 bases. Germline lookup yields CDR1 MNHEY and CDR2 SMNVEV (reference sequence). Each patient relapsed following autologous stem cell transplantation, and prior brentuximab vedotin exposure differed.

The clonotype was recovered from a human donor with classical Hodgkin lymphoma. This sample comprised peripheral blood mononuclear cells (PBMCs), obtained at baseline. The chain is built from TRBV27 and TRBJ2-5; TRBD1 might be the D (5 bases). CDR3 sequence reads: CASSFFQGQETQYF. DNA for the CDR3: TGTGCCAGCAGTTTTTTTCAGGGACAAGAGACCCAGTACTTC.